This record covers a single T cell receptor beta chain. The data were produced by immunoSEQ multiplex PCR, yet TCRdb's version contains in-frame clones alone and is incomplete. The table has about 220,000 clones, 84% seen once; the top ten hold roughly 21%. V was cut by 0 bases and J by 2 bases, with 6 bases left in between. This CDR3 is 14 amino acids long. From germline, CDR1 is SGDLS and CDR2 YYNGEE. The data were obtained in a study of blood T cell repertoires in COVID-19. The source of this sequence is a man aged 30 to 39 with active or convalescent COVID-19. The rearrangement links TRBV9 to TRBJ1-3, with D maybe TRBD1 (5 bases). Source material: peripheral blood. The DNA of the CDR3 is TGTGCCAGCAGCGTAGGGACAACTGGAAACACCATATATTTT. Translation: CASSVGTTGNTIYF.